This T cell receptor beta chain was observed in a study of neurological immune-mediated disorders. The output of every sequencing run exceeded 180 million TCR-beta sequences, derived from 15-18 subjects. TCRdb ran MiXCR on the 5' RACE reads and lists one entry per CDR3 protein. The sample includes some 24,000 distinct CDR3 sequences, over 5% seen only once; the top ten take about 4.4%. This clonotype was detected ten times or more. Its antigen is not known. The CDR3 has 21 amino acids. Germline loops: CDR1 MDHEN, CDR2 SYDVKM. V gave up 2 bases and J gave up 0 bases, with 26 bases separating them. Overall study results and limits: HTLV-1-associated myelopathy led in TCR clonal expansion, while multiple sclerosis ranked lowest, below healthy controls.

The sequenced material came from PBMCs. This sequence originates from a woman between 40 and 55 years old in good health. The chain has TRBV28 and TRBJ2-1, with a tentative D call TRBD2 (5 bases). The CDR3 is CASSLPSIWRRATSSYNEQFF. In DNA form, the CDR3 reads TGTGCCAGCAGTTTACCTTCAATCTGGCGGCGGGCCACCAGCTCCTACAATGAGCAGTTCTTC. The full variable domain, with the rest looked up from reference TRBV28 and TRBJ2-1, is DVKVTQSSRYLVKRTGEKVFLECVQDMDHENMFWYRQDPGLGLRLIYFSYDVKMKEKGDIPEGYSVSREKKERFSLILESASTNQTSMYLCASSLPSIWRRATSSYNEQFFGPGTRLTVL.